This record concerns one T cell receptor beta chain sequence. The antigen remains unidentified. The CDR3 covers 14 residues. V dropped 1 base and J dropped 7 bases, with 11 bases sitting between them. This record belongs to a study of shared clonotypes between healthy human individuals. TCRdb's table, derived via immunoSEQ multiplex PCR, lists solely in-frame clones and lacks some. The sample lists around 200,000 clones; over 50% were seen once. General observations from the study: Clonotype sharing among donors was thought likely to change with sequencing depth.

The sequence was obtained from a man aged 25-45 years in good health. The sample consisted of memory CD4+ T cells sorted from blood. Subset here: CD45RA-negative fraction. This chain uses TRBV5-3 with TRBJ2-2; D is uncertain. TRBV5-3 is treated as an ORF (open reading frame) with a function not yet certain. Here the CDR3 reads CARSLLVSFGELFF. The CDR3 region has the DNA TGTGCCAGAAGCTTGTTAGTATCCTTCGGGGAGCTGTTTTTT.